This TCR beta chain was documented in a study of spatial heterogeneity in lung cancer. Documented time point: sample taken at primary tumor resection. A total of around 76 untreated early-stage non-small cell lung cancer patients served as donors. This clonotype was detected ten times or more. The CDR3 runs to 13 residues. The V gene's germline CDR1 is SGHRS and CDR2 YFSETQ. Deletions cut 1 base from V and 2 bases from J, with 7 bases between. TCRdb reanalysed the 5' RACE reads using MiXCR and keeps one entry per CDR3 protein. The data show some 80,000 distinct CDR3 sequences, around 7.3% seen once. The genes are TRBV5-1 and TRBJ2-7; TRBD1 is a possible D gene (5 bases). The clonotype originates from a male donor with early-stage non-small cell lung cancer. The specimen was PBMCs, collected at surgery. The CDR3 nucleotides are TGCGCCAGCAGCTTGAAGGGGACCTACGAGCAGTACTTC. Translating it yields CASSLKGTYEQYF.